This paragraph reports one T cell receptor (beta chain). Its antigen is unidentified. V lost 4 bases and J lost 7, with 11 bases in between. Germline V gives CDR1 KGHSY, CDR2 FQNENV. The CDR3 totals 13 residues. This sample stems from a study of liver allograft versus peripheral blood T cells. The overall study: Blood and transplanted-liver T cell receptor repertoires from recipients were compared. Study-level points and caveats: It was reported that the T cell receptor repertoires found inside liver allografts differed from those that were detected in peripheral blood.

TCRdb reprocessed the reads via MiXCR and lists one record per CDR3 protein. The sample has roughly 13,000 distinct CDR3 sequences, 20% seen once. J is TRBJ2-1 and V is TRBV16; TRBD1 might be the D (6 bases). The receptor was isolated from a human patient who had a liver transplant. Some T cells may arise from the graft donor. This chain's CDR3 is CASSRQGWNEQFF. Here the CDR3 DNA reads TGTGCCAGCAGCCGCCAGGGGTGGAATGAGCAGTTCTTC.